These 5 T cell receptor beta chains were sequenced from one sample in a study of cytomegalovirus exposure and HLA in healthy donors (TCRdb year 2017). The library came from the immunoSEQ multiplex PCR assay. For the multiplex PCR, a mixture combining 60 forward primers for TCR Vbeta segments and 13 reverse primers for TCR Jbeta segments was used. TCRdb took over this immuneACCESS table, retaining in-frame rearrangements with V and J assigned. Such tables are incomplete; in checked studies, under half of the missing clones stem from an unresolved V gene, and the remainder is unexplained. The sample table lists roughly 200,000 clones, roughly 80% of them with a count of one. The top ten constitute 2.9% of the sample. Input material: PBMCs. These receptors originate from a man between 25 and 39 years old in good health and CMV-seronegative.

Comment on this clone: Sequence at one end of the junction differs from germline and may be a read error. This chain uses TRBV9 with TRBJ2-3, with D perhaps TRBD1 (6 bases). The CDR3 is 14 residues long. The V gene's germline CDR1 is SGDLS and CDR2 YYNGEE. The DNA of the CDR3 is TGTGCCAGCAGCGTCCTAGCAGGGGCAGATACGCAATATTTT. The encoded protein is CASSVLAGADTQYF. Full variable domain (remainder filled in from reference TRBV9 and TRBJ2-3): DSGVTQTPKHLITATGQRVTLRCSPRSGDLSVYWYQQSLDQGLQFLIQYYNGEERAKGNILERFSAQQFPDLHSELNLSSLELGDSALYFCASSVLAGADTQYFGPGTRLTVL.

This chain uses TRBV9 with TRBJ1-2, with 8 bases that match TRBD1. Germline CDR1 reads SGDLS; CDR2 reads YYNGEE. V trimming: 4 bases; J trimming: 2 bases; junction bases outside the gene matches: 7. The CDR3 covers 15 residues. CDR3 sequence: CASSLRQGRNYGYTF. The CDR3 coding sequence is TGTGCCAGCAGCCTTCGACAGGGGAGAAACTATGGCTACACCTTC.

V gene TRBV25-1 combines with J gene TRBJ1-1; TRBD1 is a possible D gene (6 bases). The CDR3 runs 15 residues. V lost 5 bases to trimming and J lost 2 bases, with 15 bases between them. In germline, CDR1 is MGHDK, CDR2 SYGVNS. CDR3 region: CASSSRAGGNTEAFF. The CDR3 DNA sequence: TGTGCCAGCAGTTCGCGCGCGGGGGGCAACACTGAAGCTTTCTTT.

This chain uses TRBV4-1 with TRBJ2-1; TRBD2 aligns across 7 bases. The CDR3 sequence is 15 residues long. CDR1 is MGHRA, CDR2 YSYEKL, per germline. V dropped 1 base and J dropped 7; count of bases not matched to a gene: 7. The CDR3 spells CASSQVWGGKNEQFF. The CDR3 nucleotides read TGCGCCAGCAGCCAAGTCTGGGGGGGGAAGAATGAGCAGTTCTTC.

CDR3 DNA: TGTGCCACCAGCAGAGATCTACTAGCGAGAAACAATGAGCAGTTCTTC. Protein: CATSRDLLARNNEQFF. This chain links TRBV15 with TRBJ2-1; 7 bases map to TRBD2. V dropped 0 bases and J dropped 5; count of bases not matched to a gene: 7. CDR1 LNHNV and CDR2 YYDKDF come from the germline V gene (reference sequence). This CDR3 is 16 amino acids long.